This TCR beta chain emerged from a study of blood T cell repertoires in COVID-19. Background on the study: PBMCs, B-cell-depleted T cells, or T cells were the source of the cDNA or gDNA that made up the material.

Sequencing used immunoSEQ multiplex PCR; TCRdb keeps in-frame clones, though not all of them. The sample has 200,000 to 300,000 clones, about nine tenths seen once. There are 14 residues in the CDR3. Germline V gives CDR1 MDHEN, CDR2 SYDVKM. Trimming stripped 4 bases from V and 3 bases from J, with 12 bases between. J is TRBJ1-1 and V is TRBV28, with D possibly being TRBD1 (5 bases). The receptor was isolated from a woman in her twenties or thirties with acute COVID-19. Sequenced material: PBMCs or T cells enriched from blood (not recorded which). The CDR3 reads CASSSPGLHTEAFF. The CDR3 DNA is TGTGCCAGCAGTTCGCCAGGGTTGCACACTGAAGCTTTCTTT.